The table lists the clone carrying this T cell receptor (beta chain) with a few counts. The antigen remains undetermined. This sample also contains other DNA sequences that code for the same CDR3. Sequenced by immunoSEQ multiplex PCR; TCRdb stores in-frame clones only, minus some. The sample includes roughly 2.5 million clones, 90% to 95% of them seen just once. These data are taken from a study of shared clonotypes between healthy human individuals. Findings and limits, study-wide: Non-shared clonotypes showed lower generation probabilities than clonotypes common to all four donors.

This CDR3 contains 13 residues. V was clipped by 6 bases and J by 7 bases; unmatched bases: 3. Germline assignment: CDR1 ENHRY and CDR2 SYGVKD. The sample comprised naive CD4+ T cells sorted from blood. Specified subset: CD45RA+ positively selected. This chain links TRBV10-3 with TRBJ1-5; TRBD1 matches 10 bases. The clonotype originates from a young man in good health. DNA of the CDR3: TGTGCCATCAGCGGGACAGGGGTACAGCCCCAGCATTTT. Amino acid sequence: CAISGTGVQPQHF.